One and the same sample provided the 21 T cell receptor beta chains below, sequenced in a study of cytomegalovirus exposure and HLA in healthy donors. Primers: 60 Vbeta forward and 13 Jbeta reverse. Sequencing used immunoSEQ multiplex PCR; TCRdb keeps in-frame clones, though not all of them. The top ten hold roughly 2.9% of the sample, which has around 200,000 clones, 55% to 65% seen once. Material: PBMCs. The source of these receptors is a man aged 40-50 years in good health and CMV-seronegative.

The genes are TRBV7-2 and TRBJ1-5; D is possibly TRBD1 (5 bases). V was cut by 3 bases and J by 6 bases, with 12 bases left in between. CDR3 length: 14 amino acids. Germline V gene lookup returns CDR1 SGHTA and CDR2 FQGNSA. Here the CDR3 DNA reads TGTGCCAGCAGCTTCCGGGACTCAAGTCAGCCCCAGCATTTT. Protein: CASSFRDSSQPQHF.

To note about this clone: Other nucleotide sequences from this sample produce the same CDR3. The CDR3 nucleotides are TGTGCCAGCAGCGGACAGGGTAATTCACCCCTCCACTTT. Translating gives CASSGQGNSPLHF. J is TRBJ1-6 and V is TRBV2; 8 positions match TRBD1. Trimming removed 6 bases from V and 6 bases from J; junction bases left unmatched: 1. The CDR3 is made up of 13 amino acids. Germline CDR1 and CDR2: SNHLY and FYNNEI.

This clone was seen a single time. The V gene is TRBV4-2, the J gene TRBJ2-5; D perhaps matches TRBD1 (6 bases). The CDR3 totals 18 residues. V was trimmed by 3 bases and J by 2 bases, leaving 22 bases between them. Germline V gene data show CDR1 as LGHNA and CDR2 as YNFKEQ. The CDR3 coding sequence is TGTGCCAGCAGCCAGGCGGAAGCGTTGGGGGCGAGACAAGAGACCCAGTACTTC. Residues: CASSQAEALGARQETQYF.

V gene TRBV23-1 combines with J gene TRBJ2-7; a weak D match, TRBD2 (6 bases). TRBV23-1 is assigned to the ORF class and has an uncertain function. Trimming cost V 1 base and J 4 bases, with 26 bases left between them. The CDR3 contains 19 residues. The CDR3 DNA reads TGCGCCAGCAGTCAATTACCCCTTAGGCGCGGGGCAGCGCGGTACGAGCAGTACTTC. Protein product: CASSQLPLRRGAARYEQYF.

This CDR3 is CSATSGNTIYF. CDR3 sequence (DNA): TGCAGTGCCACAAGTGGAAACACCATATATTTT. The gene calls are TRBV20-1 and TRBJ1-3; no clear D. This CDR3 has 11 amino acids. In germline, CDR1 is DFQATT, CDR2 SNEGSKA (reference sequence). Trimming cost V 6 bases and J 3 bases, with 6 bases left between them.

The chain is built from TRBV7-2 and TRBJ1-1, with a weak D call TRBD1 (6 bases). V was clipped by 5 bases and J by 5 bases, with 15 bases between them. Germline V CDR1 and CDR2: SGHTA, FQGNSA. The CDR3 sequence is 14 residues long. For the CDR3, the DNA is TGTGCCAGCAGCCCTGGATACAGGGAGACTGAAGCTTTCTTT. Its translation: CASSPGYRETEAFF.

J is TRBJ2-1 and V is TRBV4-3; 7 bases agree with TRBD2. V gave up 0 bases and J gave up 13 bases; unmatched junction bases: 6. The CDR3 is 13 residues long. Germline CDR1 LGHNA, CDR2 YSLEER. The CDR3 is CASSQDRTSSQFF. DNA of the CDR3: TGCGCCAGCAGCCAAGATCGGACTAGTAGTCAGTTCTTC.

This clone was picked up a small number of times. The chain links TRBV27 to TRBJ2-4, with TRBD2 matching 7 bases. The V and J ends lost 2 bases and 1 base, in that order; junction bases with no gene match: 11. Germline CDR1 reads MNHEY; CDR2 reads SMNVEV (reference sequence). CDR3 size: 18 residues. The CDR3, as DNA: TGTGCCAGCAGTTTAAGTGTCGGGATGGGGGGGGCCAAAAACATTCAGTACTTC. It codes for CASSLSVGMGGAKNIQYF.

The chain has TRBV13 and TRBJ1-1; 12 positions agree with TRBD1. V shed 4 bases and J 5 bases; nucleotides not matched to a gene: 2. This CDR3 has 14 residues. Per germline, CDR1 PRHDT and CDR2 FYEKMQ (reference sequence). CDR3 residues: CASSWGQGATEAFF. The CDR3 DNA reads as TGTGCCAGCAGCTGGGGACAGGGGGCGACTGAAGCTTTCTTT.

This sequence joins TRBV2 and TRBJ2-1; 8 bases match TRBD2. V shed 2 bases, J shed 8 bases, and the junction held 8 bases outside the gene matches. The germline CDR1 and CDR2 sequences are SNHLY and FYNNEI. The CDR3 covers 15 residues. This chain's CDR3 is CASSERRGAGDEQFF. CDR3 nucleotides: TGTGCCAGCAGTGAAAGGCGGGGGGCGGGGGATGAGCAGTTCTTC.

The chain combines TRBV5-6 with TRBJ1-2; 10 bases line up with TRBD1. This CDR3 contains 15 residues. In germline, CDR1 is SGHDT, CDR2 YYEEEE. Trimming took 2 bases from V and 5 from J; bases not matched to a gene: 6. The CDR3 nucleotides are TGTGCCAGCAGCTTTACGGGACAGGGGTTGTATGGCTACACCTTC. This encodes CASSFTGQGLYGYTF.

This chain joins TRBV27 and TRBJ2-7, with 7 nucleotides matching TRBD2. The trim removed 6 bases at V and 3 bases at J, leaving 5 bases unmatched. The germline gives CDR1 MNHEY, CDR2 SMNVEV (reference sequence). This CDR3 is built from 13 residues. In DNA, the CDR3 is TGTGCCAGCAGGGTGACGGGGGGCTACGAGCAGTACTTC. Translation: CASRVTGGYEQYF.

The V call is TRBV2, the J call TRBJ1-5; 9 positions match TRBD1. CDR1 SNHLY and CDR2 FYNNEI come from the germline V gene. This CDR3 has 14 residues. Losses at the gene ends were 4 bases for V and 4 bases for J; bases not matched to a gene: 2. CDR3 coding DNA: TGTGCCAGCAGTGCCGGGACAGGGAATCAGCCCCAGCATTTT. This gives the protein CASSAGTGNQPQHF. Full variable domain (missing parts from reference TRBV2 and TRBJ1-5): EPEVTQTPSHQVTQMGQEVILRCVPISNHLYFYWYRQILGQKVEFLVSFYNNEISEKSEIFDDQFSVERPDGSNFTLKIRSTKLEDSAMYFCASSAGTGNQPQHFGDGTRLSIL.

The chain recombines TRBV6-1 with TRBJ1-3; D perhaps matches TRBD1 (6 bases). Germline assignment: CDR1 MNHNS and CDR2 SASEGT. The CDR3 sequence is 14 residues long. Between the trimmed V and J ends, which lost 6 bases and 1 base, there was a span of 10 bases. CDR3 coding DNA: TGTGCCAGCAGCGCGGGGGCGTCTGGAAACACCATATATTTT. Translating it yields CASSAGASGNTIYF.

V is TRBV7-9 and J is TRBJ2-1, with 7 bases fitting TRBD1. Germline V gene sequence: CDR1 SEHNR, CDR2 FQNEAQ (reference sequence). The trim removed 5 bases at V and 5 bases at J, leaving 9 bases unmatched. The CDR3 is 15 residues long. CDR3 bases: TGTGCCAGCAGCCCCGACGGGACAGTACACAATGAGCAGTTCTTC. This gives the protein CASSPDGTVHNEQFF.

This clone was recorded a few times. V gene TRBV6-5 combines with J gene TRBJ2-1, with 11 bases fitting TRBD2. Germline assignment: CDR1 MNHEY and CDR2 SVGAGI. The junction had 9 bases not matched to a gene; V was cut back by 5 bases and J by 9 bases. The CDR3 length is 15 residues. The CDR3 spells CASSSTSGSRVEQFF. CDR3 nucleotide sequence: TGTGCCAGCAGTAGCACTAGCGGGAGTAGGGTTGAGCAGTTCTTC.

The genes are TRBV11-2 and TRBJ1-4, with D possibly matching TRBD1 (5 bases). Trimming took off 7 bases at V and 7 bases at J, with 22 bases between the two ends. Germline V gene lookup returns CDR1 SGHAT and CDR2 FQNNGV. This CDR3 region has 16 residues. The CDR3 bases are TGTGCCAGCACCTTTACAGGAACCGGGCTTGTTGAAAAACTGTTTTTT. It is translated as CASTFTGTGLVEKLFF.

This chain links TRBV5-6 with TRBJ1-1, with D perhaps TRBD1 (6 bases). This CDR3 region has 14 residues. CDR1 and CDR2 from the germline V gene are SGHDT and YYEEEE. The ends were cut back, 5 bases at V and 7 bases at J, with 18 bases in the middle. The CDR3 bases are TGTGCCAGCAGGGGGGGGACAATGCTGAATGAAGCTTTCTTT. Translation gives CASRGGTMLNEAFF.

V is TRBV30 and J is TRBJ1-2; TRBD1 agrees at 7 bases. Germline CDR1 GTSNPN, CDR2 SVGIG (reference sequence). CDR3 length: 15 residues. Trimming took 7 bases from V and 0 from J; bases not matched to a gene: 11. The CDR3 sequence is CALRGQPIPNYGYTF. The DNA of the CDR3 is TGTGCCTTGCGGGGACAGCCTATCCCTAACTATGGCTACACCTTC.

The CDR3 sequence is CASSVSGGLRYNEQFF. The CDR3 bases are TGTGCCAGCAGCGTATCGGGGGGCCTTCGATACAATGAGCAGTTCTTC. The V gene is TRBV9, the J gene TRBJ2-1, with a weak D call TRBD2 (7 bases). The V end lost 1 base, the J end lost 4 bases, and 15 bases lay between the germline ends. CDR1 and CDR2 (germline): SGDLS, YYNGEE. The CDR3 is 16 amino acids.

The gene calls are TRBV6-5 and TRBJ1-5, with 7 positions matching TRBD1. Germline lookup yields CDR1 MNHEY and CDR2 SVGAGI. V was pared by 8 bases and J by 2 bases, with 3 bases of the junction left unmatched. This CDR3 has 13 residues. CDR3 nucleotides: TGTGCCAGCGTAACAGGGGGCAATCAGCCCCAGCATTTT. It specifies CASVTGGNQPQHF.